Listed below are T cell receptor beta chains from one sample, sequenced in a study of T cells in Graves' hyperthyroidism and ophthalmopathy. TCRdb ran MiXCR on the multiplex PCR reads and lists one entry per CDR3 protein. The table records a few hundred thousand distinct CDR3 sequences, 46% of them present only once. Sample: peripheral blood or thyroid tissue (not recorded which). The source is a woman between 18 and 29 years old with Graves' hyperthyroidism. The CDR3 runs from the conserved cysteine through the conserved F or W. D genes are given only for firm matches.

- 14 TRBV11-3 CASSSRQQQETQYF
- 13 TRBV20-1 CSAIGTANQPQHF
- 17 TRBV20-1 CSARFHRVTANTGELFF
- 14 TRBV25-1 CASSVVRDSYEQYF
- 14 TRBV2 CASSVGTPYSPLHF
- 12 TRBV7-8 CASSLDEETQYF
TRBD1 15 TRBV7-2 CASSFGGTGNSEAFF
TRBD2 13 TRBV12-3/TRBV12-4 CASSRGEPYEQYF
- 17 TRBV11-2 CASSLEGGGGYQETQYF
TRBD1 18 TRBV2 CASSYSGQGARGFQPQHF
- 14 TRBV4-1 CASSQDPAGNTIYF
TRBD2 16 TRBV7-8 CASSLGSSGRAYEQYF
- 14 TRBV12-3/TRBV12-4 CASSLGQVGYGYTF
TRBD1 12 TRBV6-1 CASRGTGDGYTF
TRBD2 14 TRBV7-9 CASTITGRDYEQYF
TRBD2 13 TRBV2 CASSGGLSGEQYF
- 15 TRBV7-2 CASRLTDYSNQPQHF